The 28 T cell receptor beta chains given below trace back to one sample, sequenced in a study of tumor-infiltrating lymphocytes in localized non-small cell lung cancer. Data came from immunoSEQ multiplex PCR; TCRdb stores just in-frame clones and leaves some out. The sample shows about 14,000 clones, about 77% of them seen only once. The material sequenced was lung tumor tissue. Every receptor here comes from a human donor with non-small cell lung cancer.

This clone was detected a few times. This sequence joins TRBV19 and TRBJ2-2; D gene uncertain. V was pared by 7 bases and J by 6 bases, with 9 bases between. The germline gives CDR1 LNHDA, CDR2 SQIVND (reference sequence). The CDR3 loop spans 12 amino acids. The CDR3 DNA follows: TGTGCCAGTAAATGGGTATCCGGGGAGCTGTTTTTT. This sequence encodes CASKWVSGELFF.

CDR3 sequence (DNA): TGTGCCAGTAGTACTCCGGGAGGACAGGGGGCGAAGTGGTATGGCTACACCTTC. This sequence encodes CASSTPGGQGAKWYGYTF. The V gene is TRBV19, the J gene TRBJ1-2; 11 positions match TRBD1. This CDR3 is built from 18 residues. Trimming cost V 4 bases and J 5 bases; bases outside gene matches: 15. CDR1 is LNHDA, CDR2 SQIVND, per germline (reference sequence).

In this sample, this clone turned up a few times. CDR3 in amino acids: CASSHEGREGRPYGYTF. CDR3 DNA sequence: TGCGCCAGCAGCCACGAAGGTAGAGAGGGTAGACCCTATGGCTACACCTTC. This chain uses TRBV4-1 with TRBJ1-2; D unclear. Germline V lookup: CDR1 MGHRA, CDR2 YSYEKL. The ends were cut back, 3 bases at V and 4 bases at J, with 21 bases in the middle. There are 17 residues in the CDR3.

J is TRBJ1-1 and V is TRBV7-2; D is unresolved. Germline CDR1 SGHTA, CDR2 FQGNSA. The V end was cut by 1 base, the J end by 1 base, with 7 bases between. The CDR3 spans 14 residues. CDR3 in DNA: TGTGCCAGCAGCTTAGTGAACAGGAACACTGAAGCTTTCTTT. It yields the protein CASSLVNRNTEAFF.

The gene calls are TRBV7-2 and TRBJ2-3; tentatively, D is TRBD2 (7 bases). Germline V gene sequence: CDR1 SGHTA, CDR2 FQGNSA. The length of the CDR3 is 15 residues. V dropped 5 bases and J dropped 5 bases, with 17 bases sitting between them. CDR3 sequence (DNA): TGTGCCAGCAGCCCTACGGGGGGCTCAGGAGATACGCAGTATTTT. It encodes CASSPTGGSGDTQYF.

The J gene is TRBJ2-7, the V gene TRBV5-4; 8 bases are a match to TRBD1. The CDR3 contains 15 residues. The V and J ends lost 4 bases and 0 bases, in that order; junction bases with no gene match: 6. The V gene's germline CDR1 is SGHNT and CDR2 YYREEE (reference sequence). In nucleotides, the CDR3 is TGTGCCAGCAGCCTACGGACAGGGAGCTCCTACGAGCAGTACTTC. Amino acids: CASSLRTGSSYEQYF.

The CDR3: CASSTDNRGGQPQHF. Here the CDR3 DNA reads TGTGCCAGCAGTACTGACAACAGGGGAGGCCAGCCCCAGCATTTT. V usage is TRBV6-6 and J usage is TRBJ1-5, with 7 nucleotides matching TRBD1. The trim removed 5 bases at V and 7 bases at J, leaving 11 bases unmatched. The CDR3 runs 15 residues. Germline loops: CDR1 MNHNY, CDR2 SVGAGI (reference sequence).

V usage is TRBV18 and J usage is TRBJ2-1; 8 positions agree with TRBD2. The germline CDR1 and CDR2 sequences are KGHSH and LQKENI. J lost 8 bases, V lost 3 bases, and 6 bases had no gene match. This CDR3 spans 14 amino acids. This chain's CDR3 is CASSPKTGGDEQFF. CDR3 sequence (DNA): TGTGCCAGCTCACCCAAGACCGGGGGGGATGAGCAGTTCTTC.

This chain links TRBV18 with TRBJ1-3, with D tentatively TRBD1 (5 bases). The CDR3 has 15 amino acids. The germline V gene encodes CDR1 KGHSH and CDR2 LQKENI. Between the trimmed V and J ends, which lost 6 bases and 0 bases, there was a span of 12 bases. The CDR3 region is CASSSTALSGNTIYF. CDR3 DNA sequence: TGTGCCAGCTCCTCGACAGCACTCTCTGGAAACACCATATATTTT.

This clone is medium-sized in the sample. The chain uses TRBV7-9 and TRBJ2-1, with no clear D. V lost 3 bases to trimming and J lost 6 bases, with 6 bases between them. This CDR3 region has 12 residues. Germline V gene lookup returns CDR1 SEHNR and CDR2 FQNEAQ (reference sequence). CDR3 DNA sequence: TGTGCCAGCAGCTTGATCTCCAATGAGCAGTTCTTC. Its translation: CASSLISNEQFF. The full variable domain, rest sourced from reference TRBV7-9 and TRBJ2-1, is DTGVSQNPRHKITKRGQNVTFRCDPISEHNRLYWYRQTLGQGPEFLTYFQNEAQLEKSRLLSDRFSAERPKGSFSTLEIQRTEQGDSAMYLCASSLISNEQFFGPGTRLTVL.

The chain has TRBV7-2 and TRBJ2-7; no firm D call. Germline CDR1 SGHTA, CDR2 FQGNSA. The CDR3 loop spans 15 amino acids. V was clipped by 5 bases and J by 6 bases, with 20 bases between them. As DNA, the CDR3 is TGTGCCAGCAGCCCAATACCTGACGTGGGTCTCGAGCAGTACTTC. It specifies CASSPIPDVGLEQYF.

This sequence joins TRBV30 and TRBJ2-5, with 10 bases fitting TRBD1. Germline CDR1 is GTSNPN and CDR2 is SVGIG (reference sequence). V shed 3 bases, J shed 11 bases, and the junction held 9 bases outside the gene matches. The CDR3 runs to 13 residues. DNA for the CDR3: TGTGCCTGGAGCGCGGGACAGGGGAGCGTGCAGTACTTC. Its protein product is CAWSAGQGSVQYF.

A single count supports this clone. This rearrangement joins TRBV6-6 to TRBJ1-5; tentative D call: TRBD1 (6 bases). The V gene's germline CDR1 is MNHNY and CDR2 SVGAGI (reference sequence). V was pared by 2 bases and J by 1 base, with 9 bases between. This CDR3 comprises 15 residues. CDR3 loop: CASSYGGASNQPQHF. DNA for the CDR3: TGTGCCAGCAGTTACGGGGGGGCAAGCAATCAGCCCCAGCATTTT.

The CDR3 reads CASGDSPLGGAQHF. DNA for the CDR3: TGTGCCTCTGGGGACAGCCCGTTGGGGGGAGCCCAGCATTTT. This sequence joins TRBV30 and TRBJ1-5; TRBD1 matches 7 bases. This CDR3 is 14 amino acids long. V trimming: 7 bases; J trimming: 11 bases; junction bases outside the gene matches: 17. CDR1 GTSNPN and CDR2 SVGIG come from the germline V gene (reference sequence).

The chain is built from TRBV18 and TRBJ1-2, with a tentative D call TRBD1 (5 bases). V was clipped by 1 base and J by 2 bases, with 5 bases between them. Germline V gene sequence: CDR1 KGHSH, CDR2 LQKENI. The CDR3 covers 13 residues. Written as DNA, the CDR3 is TGTGCCAGCTCACCACAGGGGAACTATGGCTACACCTTC. The encoded protein is CASSPQGNYGYTF.

The chain joins TRBV5-4 to TRBJ1-4; 10 nucleotides match TRBD1. The CDR3 covers 14 residues. Germline CDR1 reads SGHNT; CDR2 reads YYREEE (reference sequence). Unmatched junction bases numbered 1, after V lost 3 bases and J lost 5 bases. The CDR3 reads CASSWDRGNEKLFF. Here the CDR3 DNA reads TGTGCCAGCAGCTGGGACAGGGGAAATGAAAAACTGTTTTTT.

The chain has TRBV19 and TRBJ1-1; tentatively, D is TRBD1 (6 bases). Trimming removed 4 bases from V and 1 base from J, with 16 bases in between. The CDR3 length is 16 residues. Germline V lookup: CDR1 LNHDA, CDR2 SQIVND (reference sequence). CDR3 amino acids: CASSRAVQGENTEAFF. Here the CDR3 DNA reads TGTGCCAGTAGTAGGGCAGTACAGGGAGAGAACACTGAAGCTTTCTTT.

The V call is TRBV14, the J call TRBJ1-6, with D perhaps TRBD1 (6 bases). This CDR3 is 14 amino acids long. Germline values: CDR1 SGHDN, CDR2 FVKESK. The V and J ends lost 8 bases and 10 bases respectively, with 18 bases between them. Written as DNA, the CDR3 is TGTGCCAGCGTGGGGGGGCAGGGAGAATCACCCCTCCACTTT. Amino acid sequence: CASVGGQGESPLHF.

The count of this clone is one. The CDR3 region is CASSILNNPNTEAFF. CDR3 nucleotides: TGTGCCAGTAGTATTCTTAACAACCCGAACACTGAAGCTTTCTTT. This chain connects TRBV19 to TRBJ1-1; D is undetermined. The germline V and J ends were trimmed by 3 bases and 1 base, with 12 bases remaining between them. The CDR3 sequence is 15 residues long. Germline assignment: CDR1 LNHDA and CDR2 SQIVND (reference sequence).

V gene TRBV7-3 combines with J gene TRBJ2-3; 10 positions match TRBD1. This CDR3 comprises 13 residues. Germline-derived CDR1 and CDR2 are SGHTA and FQGTGA. Losses at the gene ends were 5 bases for V and 8 bases for J; bases not matched to a gene: 4. The DNA of the CDR3 is TGTGCCAGCAGCCCCGACAGGGGGCGTACGCAGTATTTT. Encoded protein: CASSPDRGRTQYF.

V usage is TRBV6-1 and J usage is TRBJ2-5; 13 bases align to TRBD2. The CDR3 runs to 13 residues. Germline V CDR1 and CDR2: MNHNS, SASEGT. Trimming at V came to 7 bases and at J to 7 bases, leaving 3 bases not matched to a gene. The chain's CDR3 is CASIRTSGRTQYF. The CDR3 coding sequence is TGTGCCAGCATTAGGACTAGCGGGAGGACCCAGTACTTC.

The chain is built from TRBV4-2 and TRBJ2-1, with 8 bases lining up with TRBD2. From germline, CDR1 is LGHNA and CDR2 YNFKEQ. This CDR3 has 16 amino acids. Trimming at V came to 0 bases and at J to 5 bases, leaving 6 bases not matched to a gene. CDR3 sequence reads: CASSQDGGLGDNEQFF. DNA for the CDR3: TGTGCCAGCAGCCAAGATGGGGGACTAGGGGACAATGAGCAGTTCTTC.

This clone was seen just once. The genes are TRBV30 and TRBJ1-2, with 8 bases matching TRBD1. Losses at the gene ends were 0 bases for V and 8 bases for J; bases not matched to a gene: 8. Germline V CDR1 and CDR2: GTSNPN, SVGIG (reference sequence). This CDR3 has 14 residues. The CDR3 reads CAWSVLAGGKGYTF. The CDR3, as DNA: TGTGCCTGGAGTGTACTGGCAGGGGGCAAAGGCTACACCTTC.

This clone is deemed medium-sized. The chain is built from TRBV4-2 and TRBJ2-1; 13 bases are a match to TRBD2. With V trimmed by 5 bases and J by 4 bases, 8 bases remained unmatched. CDR1 is LGHNA and CDR2 is YNFKEQ in the germline V gene. CDR3 length: 17 residues. CDR3 DNA: TGTGCCAGCAGCTCCCGGACTAGCGGGGGCGGGTACAATGAGCAGTTCTTC. Residues: CASSSRTSGGGYNEQFF.

The table lists this clone with a few counts. The genes are TRBV7-3 and TRBJ2-2; the D call may be TRBD1 or TRBD2 (6 bases each). V shed 1 base and J shed 2 bases, with 14 bases lying between them. CDR1 and CDR2 (germline): SGHTA, FQGTGA. The CDR3 runs 17 residues. CDR3 protein: CASSLKGGRGNTGELFF. The CDR3 DNA sequence: TGTGCCAGCAGCTTAAAGGGGGGCAGGGGCAACACCGGGGAGCTGTTTTTT.

The CDR3 sequence: CASSPTGTAPMGTF. CDR3 in DNA: TGTGCCAGCAGTCCAACCGGGACAGCGCCTATGGGGACCTTC. The chain joins TRBV28 to TRBJ1-2; TRBD1 agrees at 7 bases. The CDR3 loop spans 14 amino acids. The V segment lost 5 bases and the J segment 14 bases; nucleotides outside the gene matches: 17. Germline loops: CDR1 MDHEN, CDR2 SYDVKM.

The rearrangement links TRBV10-1 to TRBJ2-7; D might be TRBD1 or TRBD2, each matching 6 bases. This CDR3 comprises 13 residues. CDR1 is WNHNN, CDR2 SYGVQD, per germline (reference sequence). Trimming cost V 2 bases and J 5 bases, with 10 bases left between them. CDR3 in DNA: TGCGCCAGCAGTGAGGGGGGGCGCGACGAGCAGTACTTC. Translated: CASSEGGRDEQYF.

The J gene is TRBJ2-1, the V gene TRBV11-2; 11 nucleotides match TRBD2. Germline loops: CDR1 SGHAT, CDR2 FQNNGV. This CDR3 region has 15 residues. V shed 3 bases and J 8 bases; nucleotides not matched to a gene: 6. The CDR3 sequence is CASSFRTSGSDEQFF. CDR3 nucleotides: TGTGCCAGCAGCTTCCGAACTAGCGGGAGTGATGAGCAGTTCTTC.